These 24 T cell receptor beta chains were sequenced from one sample in a study of blood T cell repertoires in COVID-19 (dated by TCRdb to 2020 to 2021). Libraries came from the immunoSEQ multiplex PCR assay. In TCRdb, the immuneACCESS table is reduced to in-frame sequences with V and J assigned. These tables do not hold every clone; where another copy was compared, an unresolved V gene accounts for under half, and the others remain unexplained. Counted in this sample were more than 400,000 clones; roughly 90% of them appeared once. The ten largest clones add up to under 0.75% of the sample. Specimen: PBMCs or T cells enriched from blood (not recorded which). The source of these receptors is a woman aged 18-29 years who had recovered from COVID-19.

V is TRBV7-2 and J is TRBJ1-1, with D uncertain. This CDR3 has 14 amino acids. The V gene's germline CDR1 is SGHTA and CDR2 FQGNSA. V dropped 1 base and J dropped 3 bases, with 9 bases sitting between them. CDR3 DNA sequence: TGTGCCAGCAGCTTAGGTCCGAGGGACACTGAAGCTTTCTTT. Protein product: CASSLGPRDTEAFF.

The V and J genes are TRBV9 and TRBJ2-5; possible D gene TRBD2, 7 bases. This CDR3 region has 15 residues. In germline, CDR1 is SGDLS, CDR2 YYNGEE. V was trimmed by 4 bases and J by 3 bases, leaving 16 bases between them. CDR3 region: CASSKYGGLEETQYF. For the CDR3, the DNA is TGTGCCAGCAGCAAGTACGGGGGGCTCGAAGAGACCCAGTACTTC.

The V and J genes are TRBV5-6 and TRBJ2-7; 9 bases fit TRBD1. Germline V lookup: CDR1 SGHDT, CDR2 YYEEEE. V trimming: 2 bases; J trimming: 7 bases; junction bases outside the gene matches: 7. This CDR3 region has 14 residues. The CDR3 is CASSFGQGPWEQYF. The CDR3 bases are TGTGCCAGCAGCTTTGGACAGGGGCCTTGGGAGCAGTACTTC.

The chain employs TRBV27 and TRBJ1-1; D perhaps matches TRBD1 (6 bases). The CDR3 consists of 13 residues. Germline V CDR1 and CDR2: MNHEY, SMNVEV (reference sequence). V lost 8 bases and J 4 bases, leaving 14 bases between the germline ends. For the CDR3, the DNA is TGTGCCAGCTATAACAGGGAGATCACTGAAGCTTTCTTT. It is translated as CASYNREITEAFF.

CDR3 region: CASSIWSSNQPQHF. The CDR3 region has the DNA TGTGCCAGTAGTATATGGAGCAGCAATCAGCCCCAGCATTTT. This rearrangement joins TRBV19 to TRBJ1-5; no clear D. The CDR3 covers 14 residues. The V gene lost 2 bases and the J gene lost 1 base, with 6 bases spanning the gap. The germline CDR1 and CDR2 sequences are LNHDA and SQIVND (reference sequence). The full variable domain, in which reference TRBV19 and TRBJ1-5 provide the parts outside the CDR3, is DGGITQSPKYLFRKEGQNVTLSCEQNLNHDAMYWYRQDPGQGLRLIYYSQIVNDFQKGDIAEGYSVSREKKESFPLTVTSAQKNPTAFYLCASSIWSSNQPQHFGDGTRLSIL.

The chain is built from TRBV11-2 and TRBJ2-1; TRBD1 aligns across 10 bases. Losses at the gene ends were 5 bases for V and 10 bases for J; bases not matched to a gene: 5. Per germline, CDR1 SGHAT and CDR2 FQNNGV. The CDR3 is made up of 13 amino acids. This CDR3 is CASSRGQGGEQFF. In DNA form, the CDR3 reads TGTGCCAGCAGCCGCGGACAGGGGGGAGAGCAGTTCTTC.

This clone was found once. This chain joins TRBV6-1 and TRBJ2-5; weak D call: TRBD2 (5 bases). V lost 2 bases and J 5 bases, leaving 12 bases between the germline ends. The CDR3 consists of 14 residues. Germline V gene sequence: CDR1 MNHNS, CDR2 SASEGT. CDR3 protein: CASSERARGETQYF. The CDR3 coding sequence is TGTGCCAGCAGTGAAAGGGCGAGAGGGGAGACCCAGTACTTC.

The V call is TRBV6-1, the J call TRBJ2-5, with D tentatively TRBD2 (6 bases). Germline-derived CDR1 and CDR2 are MNHNS and SASEGT. This CDR3 region has 15 residues. V was trimmed by 2 bases and J by 5 bases, leaving 15 bases between them. The CDR3 DNA sequence: TGTGCCAGCAGTGAATTTGTGGGAGGTTTGGAGACCCAGTACTTC. It yields the protein CASSEFVGGLETQYF.

The genes are TRBV4-1 and TRBJ2-4; possibly TRBD1 for D (7 bases). The CDR3 runs to 15 residues. Trimming took off 4 bases at V and 8 bases at J, with 18 bases between the two ends. Germline lookup yields CDR1 MGHRA and CDR2 YSYEKL. CDR3: CASSPRTGGEDIQYF. CDR3 DNA: TGCGCCAGCAGCCCACGGACAGGCGGGGAGGACATTCAGTACTTC.

Only one count was recorded for this clone. The chain has TRBV28 and TRBJ1-2; D remains ambiguous. This CDR3 comprises 15 residues. The V end was cut by 2 bases, the J end by 1 base, with 11 bases between. Germline CDR1 and CDR2: MDHEN and SYDVKM. CDR3 nucleotides: TGTGCCAGCAGTTTAGGTGCGGAGGGTAACTATGGCTACACCTTC. Protein product: CASSLGAEGNYGYTF.

The chain is built from TRBV5-1 and TRBJ1-4; 8 bases line up with TRBD1. This CDR3 comprises 17 residues. The germline V gene has CDR1 SGHRS and CDR2 YFSETQ. V was pared by 0 bases and J by 8 bases, with 12 bases of the junction left unmatched. CDR3 DNA: TGCGCCAGCAGCTTGGCGGGGGGTGACAGGGGAGGCGAAAAACTGTTTTTT. Amino acids: CASSLAGGDRGGEKLFF.

The rearrangement uses TRBV5-1 and TRBJ1-2, with D hard to call. Looked up from germline, CDR1 is SGHRS and CDR2 is YFSETQ. The CDR3 totals 14 residues. The V end was cut by 4 bases, the J end by 6 bases, with 16 bases between. CDR3 in DNA: TGCGCCAGCAGCAAGAATGCCCCCGGGGATGGCTACACCTTC. Amino acids: CASSKNAPGDGYTF.

In this sample, this clone turned up once. The rearrangement links TRBV6-1 to TRBJ1-1; a weak D match, TRBD1 (6 bases). V shed 2 bases and J shed 6 bases, with 13 bases lying between them. Looked up from germline, CDR1 is MNHNS and CDR2 is SASEGT. The CDR3 is 14 amino acids. This CDR3 is CASSEYREFAEAFF. The DNA of the CDR3 is TGTGCCAGCAGTGAATACAGGGAGTTCGCTGAAGCTTTCTTT.

This clone has a handful of counts. The chain recombines TRBV6-2 or TRBV6-3 with TRBJ2-7; 10 nucleotides align to TRBD2. This CDR3 has 15 amino acids. Germline V gene data show CDR1 as MNHEY and CDR2 as SVGEGT. V was pared by 5 bases and J by 0 bases, with 4 bases of the junction left unmatched. The CDR3 DNA reads as TGTGCCAGCAGTCTAGCGGGGGCTGTCTCCTACGAGCAGTACTTC. Protein sequence: CASSLAGAVSYEQYF.

V and J are TRBV2 and TRBJ1-1; a possible D gene is TRBD1 (6 bases). Germline CDR1 and CDR2: SNHLY and FYNNEI. The CDR3 spans 13 residues. V lost 9 bases to trimming and J lost 0 bases, with 11 bases between them. CDR3: CARTGAMNTEAFF. Here the CDR3 DNA reads TGTGCCAGGACAGGAGCGATGAACACTGAAGCTTTCTTT.

The chain joins TRBV12-5 to TRBJ2-2; D is unclear. The V gene lost 3 bases and the J gene lost 4 bases, with 6 bases spanning the gap. The germline CDR1 and CDR2 sequences are LGHNT and FRNRAP. The CDR3 consists of 13 residues. DNA of the CDR3: TGTGCTAGTGGTTTATATTCCACCGGGGAGCTGTTTTTT. As protein: CASGLYSTGELFF.

This chain links TRBV4-1 with TRBJ1-2, with a weak D call TRBD1 (5 bases). V lost 0 bases, J lost 14 bases, and 13 bases lay in between. Germline V gene sequence: CDR1 MGHRA, CDR2 YSYEKL. This CDR3 comprises 12 residues. The DNA of the CDR3 is TGCGCCAGCAGCCAAGAGTTGACAGTCTGGACCTTC. This sequence encodes CASSQELTVWTF.

V and J are TRBV4-2 and TRBJ1-1; D is unresolved. The CDR3 has 14 amino acids. Trimming took 0 bases from V and 7 from J, leaving 12 bases between them. Germline-derived CDR1 and CDR2 are LGHNA and YNFKEQ. This chain's CDR3 is CASSQEGDGVEAFF. In nucleotides, the CDR3 is TGTGCCAGCAGCCAAGAAGGTGACGGGGTTGAAGCTTTCTTT.

This chain joins TRBV10-1 and TRBJ1-1; D might be TRBD1 (5 bases). The germline V and J ends were trimmed by 3 bases and 1 base, with 21 bases remaining between them. The CDR3 runs to 18 residues. CDR1 and CDR2 (germline): WNHNN, SYGVQD (reference sequence). CDR3 protein: CASSEGPGNLPPNTEAFF. CDR3 in DNA: TGCGCCAGCAGTGAAGGTCCAGGGAATCTCCCCCCGAACACTGAAGCTTTCTTT.

J is TRBJ2-3 and V is TRBV7-8; TRBD2 matches at 13 bases. Germline V gives CDR1 SGHVS, CDR2 FQNEAQ. V trimming: 7 bases; J trimming: 4 bases; junction bases outside the gene matches: 5. There are 15 residues in the CDR3. CDR3 coding DNA: TGTGCCAGCAACCGACTAGCGGGGGGCCCAGATACGCAGTATTTT. It translates to CASNRLAGGPDTQYF.

The rearrangement uses TRBV28 and TRBJ1-1; 11 bases are shared with TRBD1. Germline assignment: CDR1 MDHEN and CDR2 SYDVKM. CDR3 length equals 14 residues. Trimming removed 7 bases from V and 6 bases from J; junction bases left unmatched: 7. For the CDR3, the DNA is TGTGCCAGCATCGGGACAGGGGGGTCGGCTGAAGCTTTCTTT. Translated, it gives CASIGTGGSAEAFF.

V usage is TRBV28 and J usage is TRBJ1-2, with D maybe TRBD1 (6 bases). Trimming shortened V by 7 bases and J by 5 bases, and 20 bases separated the two germline ends. Germline CDR1 and CDR2: MDHEN and SYDVKM. This CDR3 spans 15 amino acids. CDR3 sequence: CASNLGMGAWYGYTF. The CDR3 region has the DNA TGTGCCAGCAATCTGGGGATGGGGGCTTGGTATGGCTACACCTTC.

J is TRBJ2-3 and V is TRBV21-1; TRBD2 is the table's D call, not checked against the DNA. TRBV21-1 is reported as a pseudogene. The CDR3 has 14 residues. CDR3 in DNA: TGTGCCAGCAGCAAAGAAACTAGCACAGATACGCAGTATTTT. Its protein is CASSKETSTDTQYF.

The chain is built from TRBV9 and TRBJ1-6; D unresolved. The CDR3 consists of 17 residues. With 3 bases removed from V and 7 bases from J, the gap between germline ends came to 20 bases. CDR1 is SGDLS and CDR2 is YYNGEE in the germline V gene. The CDR3 region is CASSALGSVAENSPLHF. The CDR3 nucleotides are TGTGCCAGCAGCGCCTTAGGCTCCGTAGCAGAGAATTCACCCCTCCACTTT.